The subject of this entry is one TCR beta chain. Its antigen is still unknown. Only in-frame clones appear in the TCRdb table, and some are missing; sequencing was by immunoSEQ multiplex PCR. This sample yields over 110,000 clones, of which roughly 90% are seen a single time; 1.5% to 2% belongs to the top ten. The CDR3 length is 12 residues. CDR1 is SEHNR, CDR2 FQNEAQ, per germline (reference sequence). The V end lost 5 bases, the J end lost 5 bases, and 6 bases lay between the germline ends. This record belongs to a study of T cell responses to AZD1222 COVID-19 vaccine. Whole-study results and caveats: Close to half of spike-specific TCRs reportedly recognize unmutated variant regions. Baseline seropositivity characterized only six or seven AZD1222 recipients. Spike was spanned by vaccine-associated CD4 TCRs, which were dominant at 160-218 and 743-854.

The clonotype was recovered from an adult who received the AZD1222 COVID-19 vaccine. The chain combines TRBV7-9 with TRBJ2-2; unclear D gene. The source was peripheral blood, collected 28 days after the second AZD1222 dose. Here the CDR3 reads CASSHNTGELFF. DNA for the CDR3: TGTGCCAGCAGCCATAATACCGGGGAGCTGTTTTTT.